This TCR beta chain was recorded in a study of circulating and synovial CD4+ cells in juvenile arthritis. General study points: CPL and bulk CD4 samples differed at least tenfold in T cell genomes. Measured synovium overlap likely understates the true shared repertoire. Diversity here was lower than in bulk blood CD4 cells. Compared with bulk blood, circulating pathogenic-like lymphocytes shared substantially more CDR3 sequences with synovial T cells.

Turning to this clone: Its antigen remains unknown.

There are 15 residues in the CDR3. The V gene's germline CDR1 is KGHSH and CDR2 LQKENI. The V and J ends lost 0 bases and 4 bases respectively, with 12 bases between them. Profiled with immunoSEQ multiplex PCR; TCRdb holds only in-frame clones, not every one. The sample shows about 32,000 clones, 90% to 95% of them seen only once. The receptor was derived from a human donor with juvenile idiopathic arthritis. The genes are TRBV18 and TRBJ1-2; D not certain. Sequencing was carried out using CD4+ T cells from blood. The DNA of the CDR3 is TGTGCCAGCTCACCACCAGAGGTACCGGGCTATGGCTACACCTTC. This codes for CASSPPEVPGYGYTF.